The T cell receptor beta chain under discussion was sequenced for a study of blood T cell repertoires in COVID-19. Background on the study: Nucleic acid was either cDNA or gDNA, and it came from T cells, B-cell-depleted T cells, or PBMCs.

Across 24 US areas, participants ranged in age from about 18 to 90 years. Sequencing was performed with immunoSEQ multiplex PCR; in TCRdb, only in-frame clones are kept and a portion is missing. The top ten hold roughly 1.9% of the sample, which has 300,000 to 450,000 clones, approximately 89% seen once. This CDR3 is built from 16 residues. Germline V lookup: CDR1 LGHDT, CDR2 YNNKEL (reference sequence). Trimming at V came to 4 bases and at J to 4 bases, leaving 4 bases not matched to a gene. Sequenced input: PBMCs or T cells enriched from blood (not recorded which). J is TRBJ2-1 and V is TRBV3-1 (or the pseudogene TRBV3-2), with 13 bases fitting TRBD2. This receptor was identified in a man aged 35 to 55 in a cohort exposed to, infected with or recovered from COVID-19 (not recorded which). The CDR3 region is CASSRTSGRPYNEQFF. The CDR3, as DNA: TGTGCCAGCAGCCGGACTAGCGGGAGACCTTACAATGAGCAGTTCTTC.